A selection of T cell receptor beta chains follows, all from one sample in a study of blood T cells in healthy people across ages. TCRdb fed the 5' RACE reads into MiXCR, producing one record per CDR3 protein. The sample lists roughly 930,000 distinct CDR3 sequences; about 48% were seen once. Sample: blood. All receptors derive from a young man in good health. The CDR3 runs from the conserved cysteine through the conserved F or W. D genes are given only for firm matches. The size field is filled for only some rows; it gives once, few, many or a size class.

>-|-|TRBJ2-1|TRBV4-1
TGCGCCAGCAGCCAAGAAGCGCGGGTTTCCTCGGAGCAGTTCTTC
CASSQEARVSSEQFF
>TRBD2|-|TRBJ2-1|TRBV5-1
TGCGCCAGCAGCTTTCGGGGGGTCTACTACAATGAGCAGTTCTTC
CASSFRGVYYNEQFF
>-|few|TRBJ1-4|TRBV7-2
TGTGCCAGCAGCCCCAGCAGGTCTAATGAAAAACTGTTTTTT
CASSPSRSNEKLFF
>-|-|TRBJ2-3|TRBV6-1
TGTGCCAGCAGGGGTAGTCAGAACAGGGTTGGTACGCAGTATTTT
CASRGSQNRVGTQYF
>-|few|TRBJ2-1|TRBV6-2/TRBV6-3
TGTGCCAGCAGGGACGGACCGAATGAGCAGTTCTTC
CASRDGPNEQFF
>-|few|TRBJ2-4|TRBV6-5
TGTGCCAGCAGCGAATTCGACGTAGCCAAAAACATTCAGTACTTC
CASSEFDVAKNIQYF
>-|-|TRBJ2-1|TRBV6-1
TGTGCCAGATCTTTGGGCGGTGACAATGAGCAGTTCTTC
CARSLGGDNEQFF
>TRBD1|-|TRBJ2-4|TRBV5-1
TGCGCCAGCAGCTTGGGTTCGGGACAGCGAAACATTCAGTACTTC
CASSLGSGQRNIQYF
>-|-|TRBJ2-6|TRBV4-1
TGCGCCAGCAGCCAAGATGGGGGGCTTTCTGGGGCCAACGTCCTGACTTTC
CASSQDGGLSGANVLTF
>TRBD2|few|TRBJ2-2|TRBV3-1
TGTGCCAGCAGCCAAGGGACTAGCGGGACTTACACCGGGGAGCTGTTTTTT
CASSQGTSGTYTGELFF
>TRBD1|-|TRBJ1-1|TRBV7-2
TGTGCCAGCAGCGCGACAGGGGGCTTTGAAGCTTTCTTT
CASSATGGFEAFF
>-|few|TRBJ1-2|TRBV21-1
TGTGCCAGACCAAGCAGGGAGGCGTATGGCTACACCTTC
CARPSREAYGYTF
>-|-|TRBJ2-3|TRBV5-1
TGTGCCAGCAGCTTGGGGGCCAAGGGAGATACGCAGTATTTT
CASSLGAKGDTQYF
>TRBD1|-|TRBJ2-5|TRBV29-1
TGCAGCGTTGGTATGTGGTCTGGGGGACAGGAGACCCAGTACTTC
CSVGMWSGGQETQYF
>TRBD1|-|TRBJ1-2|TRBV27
TGTGCCAGCAGCCAGACCTGGCAGGGGGCAGGGGGCCACACCTTC
CASSQTWQGAGGHTF
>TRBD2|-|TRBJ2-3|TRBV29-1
TGCAGCGGGACTAGCGGGGGGTACACAGATACGCAGTATTTT
CSGTSGGYTDTQYF
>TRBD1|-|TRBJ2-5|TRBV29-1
TGCAGCGCAGCCGGACAGGGAGAGACCCAGTACTTC
CSAAGQGETQYF
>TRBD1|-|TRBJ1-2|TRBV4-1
TGCGCCAGCAGCCAAGACGTCGGGACAGCTAACTATGGCTACACCTTC
CASSQDVGTANYGYTF
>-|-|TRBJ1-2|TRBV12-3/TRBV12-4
TGTGCCAGCAGTTCACAGGCCCCGGGGTATGGCTACACCTTC
CASSSQAPGYGYTF
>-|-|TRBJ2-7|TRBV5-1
TGCGCCAGCAGCCCAGACACGGACTCCTACGAGCAGTACTTC
CASSPDTDSYEQYF
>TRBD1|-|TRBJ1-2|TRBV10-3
TGTGCCATCAGTGACTTGGCTGGACAGGGCTATGGCTACACCTTC
CAISDLAGQGYGYTF
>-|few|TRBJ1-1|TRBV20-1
TGCAGTGCTAGAAGGACCACTGAAGCTTTCTTT
CSARRTTEAFF
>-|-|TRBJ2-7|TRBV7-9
TGTGCCAGCAGCCTATTATTACAGGGTTTGAGGTCCTACGAGCAGTACTTC
CASSLLLQGLRSYEQYF
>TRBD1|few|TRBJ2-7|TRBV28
TGTGCCAGCAGCCCCCGTATGATAACAGGGGGCGGCTACGAGCAGTACTTC
CASSPRMITGGGYEQYF
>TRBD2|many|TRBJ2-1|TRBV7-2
TGTGCCAGCAGCTTAACTCGGACTAGCCTCAATGAGCAGTTCTTC
CASSLTRTSLNEQFF
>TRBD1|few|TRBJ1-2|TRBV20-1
TGCAGTGCTCCGGCAGGGGGTCGTGGTAATGGCTACACCTTC
CSAPAGGRGNGYTF
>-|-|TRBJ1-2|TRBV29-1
TGCAGCGTTGGACAGCAGCCCTCAGGGGGCTACACCTTC
CSVGQQPSGGYTF
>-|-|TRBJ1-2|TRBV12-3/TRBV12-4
TGTGCCAGCAGTTTTGGGCGCTATGGCTACACCTTC
CASSFGRYGYTF
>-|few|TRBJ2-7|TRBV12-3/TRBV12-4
TGTGCCACCTTAGCCACGGGCTACGAGCAGTACTTC
CATLATGYEQYF
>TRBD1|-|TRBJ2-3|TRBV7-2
TGTGCCAGCAGCCCGAGCCCGACAGGGGGCAGAGGGACAGATACGCAGTATTTT
CASSPSPTGGRGTDTQYF
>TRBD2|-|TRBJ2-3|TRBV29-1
TGCAGCGTTGATGGGGTAGCGGGGGGTACCACAGATACGCAGTATTTT
CSVDGVAGGTTDTQYF
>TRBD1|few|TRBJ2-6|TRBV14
TGTGCCAGCAACCCCTTACAGGGGGCTGGGGCCAACGTCCTGACTTTC
CASNPLQGAGANVLTF
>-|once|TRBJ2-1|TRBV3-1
TGTGCCAGCAGCCAATCCCCAACTTCTCGGAATGAGCAGTTCTTC
CASSQSPTSRNEQFF
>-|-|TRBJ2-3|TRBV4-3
TGCGCCAGCAGCCAGGGGACATTTTCCACAGATACGCAGTATTTT
CASSQGTFSTDTQYF
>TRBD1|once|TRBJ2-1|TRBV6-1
TGTGCCAGCAGCTTTGGACAGGGTGTAAGCCAGCCCACCTACAATGAGCAGTTCTTC
CASSFGQGVSQPTYNEQFF
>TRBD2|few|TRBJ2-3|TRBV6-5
TGTGCCAGCACTAACGCGGGGGGTCCAGATACGCAGTATTTT
CASTNAGGPDTQYF